These 5 T cell receptor beta chains originate from one sample sequenced in a study of CD8 T cells in Susac syndrome. Random hexamers were used to reverse transcribe the RNA input (about 0.5 to 1 ug). TCRdb redid the calling of the immunoSEQ multiplex PCR reads with MiXCR, one entry per CDR3 protein. This table has some 120,000 distinct CDR3 sequences, around 94% appearing once. Specimen: CD4+ T cells from PBMCs. All receptors derive from a human donor in good health.

The rearrangement joins TRBV5-4 to TRBJ2-1; D gene uncertain. CDR1 is SGHNT, CDR2 YYREEE, per germline (reference sequence). V lost 0 bases to trimming and J lost 0 bases, with 10 bases between them. This CDR3 has 16 amino acids. The DNA of the CDR3 is TGTGCCAGCAGCTTGGCTCGCTCGAGCTCCTACAATGAGCAGTTCTTC. This translates into CASSLARSSSYNEQFF.

The chain couples TRBV20-1 to TRBJ2-1; a weak D match, TRBD1 (7 bases). This CDR3 is 14 amino acids long. CDR1 and CDR2 from the germline V gene are DFQATT and SNEGSKA (reference sequence). V lost 5 bases and J lost 2, with 13 bases in between. CDR3 in amino acids: CSASGGIAYNEQFF. The DNA of the CDR3 is TGCAGTGCTTCAGGGGGGATAGCCTACAATGAGCAGTTCTTC.

The chain uses TRBV12-3 or TRBV12-4 and TRBJ2-5; D remains unclear. The CDR3 is 14 amino acids. V lost 5 bases, J lost 0 bases, and 10 bases lay in between. CDR3 sequence reads: CASSPTYDQETQYF. CDR3 nucleotides: TGTGCCAGCAGTCCGACGTATGACCAAGAGACCCAGTACTTC.

The genes are TRBV6-2 or TRBV6-3 and TRBJ1-2; D call uncertain. The length of the CDR3 is 13 residues. Trimming cost V 3 bases and J 8 bases, with 13 bases left between them. The germline V gene has CDR1 MNHEY and CDR2 SVGEGT. The CDR3 sequence is CASSYKFSVGYTF. In DNA form, the CDR3 reads TGTGCCAGCAGTTATAAGTTCAGCGTCGGCTACACCTTC.

Here the CDR3 reads CASSLAGGPAETQYF. In DNA form, the CDR3 reads TGTGCCAGCTCCTTAGCGGGAGGGCCCGCGGAGACCCAGTACTTC. The J gene is TRBJ2-5, the V gene TRBV12-3 or TRBV12-4; 11 positions match TRBD2. Trimming cost V 8 bases and J 5 bases; bases outside gene matches: 10. CDR3 size: 15 residues.